This TCR beta chain is drawn from a study of cytomegalovirus exposure and HLA in healthy donors. Whole-study context: Of some 410 genotyped donors, 81% grouped in the Caucasian-associated ancestry cluster.

By proportion, this clone is medium-sized. Its antigen is not identified. Other DNA sequences from this sample encode an identical CDR3 as well. PCR employed 60 Vbeta and 13 Jbeta primers. TCRdb's copy holds only in-frame clones and misses some; the assay was immunoSEQ multiplex PCR. The table includes over 75,000 clones, 60% to 80% detected once. Trimming took off 6 bases at V and 4 bases at J, with 10 bases between the two ends. The V gene's germline CDR1 is SNHLY and CDR2 FYNNEI. There are 13 residues in the CDR3. Study-wide results and caveats: Segments of the TCR beta V type were, in most cases, productive about 90% or about 30% of the time in an earlier analysis.

Material: PBMCs. The receptor was derived from a female donor in good health and CMV-seronegative. The rearrangement links TRBV2 to TRBJ1-5; a possible D gene is TRBD1 (6 bases). CDR3 DNA sequence: TGTGCCAGCAGAGTCACAGGGAATCAGCCCCAGCATTTT. Its protein product is CASRVTGNQPQHF.